Presented here are 9 T cell receptor beta chains from one specimen sequenced in a study of blood T cells in healthy people across ages. A second about 7 to 11 cycle PCR used barcoded and J-beta primers. TCRdb fed the 5' RACE reads into MiXCR, producing one record per CDR3 protein. The data contain 800,000 or so distinct CDR3 sequences, around a quarter of them singletons. These sequences were also reported in another study, on T cells of mothers and their children.

The sequenced sample was blood. These receptors were taken from a boy between 10 and 17 years old in good health.

This chain joins TRBV6-6 and TRBJ2-5, with a weak D call TRBD2 (5 bases). The germline CDR1 and CDR2 sequences are MNHNY and SVGAGI (reference sequence). Trimming removed 7 bases at V and 4 bases at J, with 13 bases between. The CDR3 has 13 amino acids. The CDR3 sequence is CASTWESVETQYF. The CDR3 DNA sequence: TGTGCCAGCACGTGGGAGTCGGTAGAGACCCAGTACTTC.

This clonotype was counted only a few times. The CDR3 nucleotides read TGTGCCAGCTCACCACAGGGAGGGGACATTCAGTACTTC. This gives the protein CASSPQGGDIQYF. V gene TRBV18 combines with J gene TRBJ2-4, with TRBD2 matching over 7 bases. Germline CDR1 is KGHSH and CDR2 is LQKENI. The J segment lost 8 bases and the V segment lost 1 base, leaving 2 bases of the junction unmatched. This CDR3 is built from 13 residues.

The rearrangement links TRBV20-1 to TRBJ1-5; tentatively, D is TRBD1 (5 bases). V was pared by 1 base and J by 2 bases, with 15 bases between. This CDR3 is built from 16 residues. CDR1 is DFQATT and CDR2 is SNEGSKA in the germline V gene (reference sequence). CDR3 sequence (DNA): TGCAGTGCTAGAGCCTCGCACCGGGACGGCAATCAGCCCCAGCATTTT. Translating it yields CSARASHRDGNQPQHF.

The genes are TRBV6-1 and TRBJ1-1; D uncertain. From germline, CDR1 is MNHNS and CDR2 SASEGT. The CDR3 has 13 amino acids. V shed 1 base and J shed 7 bases, with 10 bases lying between them. The CDR3 spells CASSEVMLVEAFF. CDR3 sequence (DNA): TGTGCCAGCAGTGAAGTGATGTTGGTTGAAGCTTTCTTT.

This clonotype was detected many times. J is TRBJ2-1 and V is TRBV12-3 or TRBV12-4; TRBD1 agrees at 11 bases. After removal of 3 bases from V and 6 bases from J, the junction contained 1 base not matched to a gene. The CDR3 is 14 residues long. The CDR3 sequence is CASSFGTGGNEQFF. The CDR3 DNA reads as TGTGCCAGCAGTTTCGGGACAGGGGGCAATGAGCAGTTCTTC.

In its sample, this clonotype was seen a few times. V is TRBV10-3 and J is TRBJ2-5; D is possibly TRBD1 (5 bases). The J call is uncertain, as TRBJ2-1 better fits the DNA end. The length of the CDR3 is 12 residues. Looked up from germline, CDR1 is ENHRY and CDR2 is SYGVKD. The CDR3 coding sequence is TGTGCCATCAGCTCGACAGAAAATGAGCAGTTCTTC. Encoded protein: CAISSTENEQFF.

V usage is TRBV9 and J usage is TRBJ2-1; D perhaps matches TRBD1 (6 bases). The CDR3 is made up of 13 amino acids. The germline CDR1 and CDR2 sequences are SGDLS and YYNGEE. The ends were cut back, 3 bases at V and 8 bases at J, with 12 bases in the middle. The CDR3 sequence is CASSGAGDHEQFF. DNA for the CDR3: TGTGCCAGCAGCGGAGCAGGGGACCATGAGCAGTTCTTC.

This CDR3 reads CASSDYPDYGYTF. The CDR3 nucleotides are TGTGCCAGCAGTGATTACCCCGACTATGGCTACACCTTC. This chain links TRBV6-1 with TRBJ1-2; no clear D. Trimming took off 3 bases at V and 3 bases at J, with 8 bases between the two ends. Germline V gene data show CDR1 as MNHNS and CDR2 as SASEGT. The CDR3 consists of 13 residues.

CDR3 region: CAISESVTHRRYGYTF. The DNA for the CDR3 is TGTGCCATCAGTGAGTCGGTGACGCATCGTCGCTATGGCTACACCTTC. V is TRBV10-3 and J is TRBJ1-2; D unresolved. The V end was cut by 0 bases, the J end by 4 bases, with 15 bases between. The CDR3 is 16 amino acids. Looked up from germline, CDR1 is ENHRY and CDR2 is SYGVKD.